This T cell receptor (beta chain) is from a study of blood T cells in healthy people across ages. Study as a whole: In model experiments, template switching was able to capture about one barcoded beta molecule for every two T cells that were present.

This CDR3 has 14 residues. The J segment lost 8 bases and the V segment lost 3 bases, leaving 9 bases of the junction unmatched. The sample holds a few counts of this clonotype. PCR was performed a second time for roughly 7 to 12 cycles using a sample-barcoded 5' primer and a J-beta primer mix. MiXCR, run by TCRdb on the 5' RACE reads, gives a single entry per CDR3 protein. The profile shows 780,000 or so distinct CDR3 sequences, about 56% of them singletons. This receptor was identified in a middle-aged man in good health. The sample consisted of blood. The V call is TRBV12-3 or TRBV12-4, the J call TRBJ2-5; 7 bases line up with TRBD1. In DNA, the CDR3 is TGTGCCAGCAGTTTGGGTACAGGGGAAAAAACCCAGTACTTC. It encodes CASSLGTGEKTQYF.